The 25 T cell receptor beta chains in this list originate from one sample, sequenced in a study of radiation and T cells in renal cell carcinoma (dated by TCRdb to 2018 to 2020). The library was made by the immunoSEQ multiplex PCR assay. Not all clones reach the TCRdb copy of this immuneACCESS table, which keeps in-frame sequences only. Checked studies attribute under half of the gap to unresolved V genes and leave the rest unexplained. The sample includes tens of thousands of clones, with 80% to 90% observed a single time. The ten largest clones capture around 21% of the sample. The time point label of this sample denotes: blood 2 weeks post-SBRT. The treatment or condition label here, explained by the study, means: 15 Gy SBRT to primary tumor, nephrectomy 4 weeks later. The sample was blood, taken from a patient whose treatment included radiotherapy and nephrectomy. The source is a woman between 45 and 65 years old with renal cell carcinoma.

Concerning this clone itself: Other DNA sequences in the same sample also yield this CDR3. The chain joins TRBV25-1 to TRBJ1-2; TRBD1 is a possible D gene (6 bases). CDR3 length: 14 residues. Germline V gene sequence: CDR1 MGHDK, CDR2 SYGVNS. V was pared by 2 bases and J by 4 bases, with 11 bases between. The CDR3, as DNA: TGTGCCAGCAGTGAACCTGGACAGATCTATGGCTACACCTTC. It translates to CASSEPGQIYGYTF.

The CDR3, as DNA: TGTGCCAGCAAAGTATACAATGAGCAGTTCTTC. It encodes CASKVYNEQFF. The chain has TRBV2 and TRBJ2-1, with unresolved D. Germline CDR1 SNHLY, CDR2 FYNNEI. This CDR3 comprises 11 residues. The V and J ends lost 7 bases and 4 bases respectively, with 5 bases between them.

The chain recombines TRBV19 with TRBJ1-2; D gene ambiguous. V was cut by 7 bases and J by 6 bases, with 18 bases left in between. Germline V gene sequence: CDR1 LNHDA, CDR2 SQIVND (reference sequence). The CDR3 consists of 14 residues. CDR3 nucleotide sequence: TGTGCCAGTATCGTTGCGGGGAAACGGGATGGCTACACCTTC. Encoded protein: CASIVAGKRDGYTF.

This chain connects TRBV6-5 to TRBJ1-2, with D unresolved. The CDR3 has 14 amino acids. V was clipped by 7 bases and J by 4 bases, with 16 bases between them. CDR1 and CDR2 from the germline V gene are MNHEY and SVGAGI. The CDR3 DNA reads TGTGCCAGCAAAAGAGACTCAGCCCCCTATGGCTACACCTTC. Translation: CASKRDSAPYGYTF.

This chain joins TRBV7-2 and TRBJ2-7, with D uncertain. Trimming took 6 bases from V and 0 from J, leaving 12 bases between them. Germline lookup yields CDR1 SGHTA and CDR2 FQGNSA. The CDR3 consists of 14 residues. The CDR3 DNA follows: TGTGCCAGCAGTAGAAACGCCGGCTCCTACGAGCAGTACTTC. Protein sequence: CASSRNAGSYEQYF.

The chain carries TRBV6-6 and TRBJ2-7; 9 nucleotides line up with TRBD1. The CDR3 totals 15 residues. Trimming at V came to 7 bases and at J to 5 bases, leaving 12 bases not matched to a gene. Germline CDR1 and CDR2: MNHNY and SVGAGI (reference sequence). The CDR3 is CASKPSGTGNHEQYF. CDR3 bases: TGTGCCAGCAAACCATCCGGGACAGGGAACCACGAGCAGTACTTC.

The rearrangement joins TRBV2 to TRBJ2-5, with a tentative D call TRBD2 (5 bases). The germline gives CDR1 SNHLY, CDR2 FYNNEI. V was trimmed by 6 bases and J by 5 bases, leaving 10 bases between them. The length of the CDR3 is 12 residues. The CDR3 coding sequence is TGTGCCAGCAGGAGGGTTCGGGAGACCCAGTACTTC. It specifies CASRRVRETQYF. The entire variable domain, with the rest obtained from reference TRBV2 and TRBJ2-5, is as follows: EPEVTQTPSHQVTQMGQEVILRCVPISNHLYFYWYRQILGQKVEFLVSFYNNEISEKSEIFDDQFSVERPDGSNFTLKIRSTKLEDSAMYFCASRRVRETQYFGPGTRLLVL.

The chain couples TRBV19 to TRBJ2-1; 11 bases agree with TRBD2. This CDR3 is built from 13 residues. Germline CDR1 reads LNHDA; CDR2 reads SQIVND (reference sequence). Losses at the gene ends were 11 bases for V and 4 bases for J; bases not matched to a gene: 4. Here the CDR3 DNA reads TGTGCCCCTAGCGGGGGGCTATACAATGAGCAGTTCTTC. As protein: CAPSGGLYNEQFF.

The chain carries TRBV5-4 and TRBJ1-6, with D hard to call. CDR3 length: 12 residues. Germline CDR1 is SGHNT and CDR2 is YYREEE (reference sequence). V gave up 4 bases and J gave up 5 bases, with 4 bases separating them. DNA for the CDR3: TGTGCCAGCAGCACCAATAATTCACCCCTCCACTTT. The encoded protein is CASSTNNSPLHF.

This chain links TRBV15 with TRBJ2-7, with a weak D call TRBD1 (6 bases). This CDR3 is built from 13 residues. CDR1 LNHNV and CDR2 YYDKDF come from the germline V gene (reference sequence). Trimming cost V 5 bases and J 3 bases, with 11 bases left between them. The CDR3 DNA reads as TGTGCCACCAGCCGGGACACCAGCTACGAGCAGTACTTC. Translation: CATSRDTSYEQYF.

This sequence joins TRBV5-1 and TRBJ2-5, with 10 bases identical to TRBD2. After removal of 0 bases from V and 2 bases from J, the junction contained 10 bases not matched to a gene. CDR3 size: 18 residues. Looked up from germline, CDR1 is SGHRS and CDR2 is YFSETQ. The CDR3 loop reads CASSLALFTSGVQETQYF. CDR3 sequence (DNA): TGCGCCAGCAGCTTGGCCCTCTTTACTAGCGGGGTGCAAGAGACCCAGTACTTC.

The chain carries TRBV5-1 and TRBJ2-1; maybe TRBD1 (6 bases). In germline, CDR1 is SGHRS, CDR2 YFSETQ. The CDR3 is made up of 15 amino acids. Trimming pared 2 bases from V and 4 bases from J, leaving 13 bases between. CDR3 amino acids: CASSFGRGKYNEQFF. Written as DNA, the CDR3 is TGCGCCAGCAGCTTTGGCAGGGGCAAGTACAATGAGCAGTTCTTC.

The J gene is TRBJ2-7, the V gene TRBV5-1; tentative D call: TRBD1 (6 bases). Trimming took off 0 bases at V and 0 bases at J, with 7 bases between the two ends. Germline loops: CDR1 SGHRS, CDR2 YFSETQ. The CDR3 is made up of 14 amino acids. CDR3 nucleotide sequence: TGCGCCAGCAGCTTGGCGGACAGCTCCTACGAGCAGTACTTC. This sequence encodes CASSLADSSYEQYF.

The chain employs TRBV4-2 and TRBJ1-2; D remains unclear. CDR1 is LGHNA and CDR2 is YNFKEQ in the germline V gene. Trimming left V 1 base short and J 4 bases short, with 7 bases between. The CDR3 has 13 residues. CDR3 nucleotide sequence: TGTGCCAGCAGCCAAGGGGTCGGCTATGGCTACACCTTC. This encodes CASSQGVGYGYTF.

CDR3 protein: CASSVLRGGEQYF. The CDR3 nucleotides read TGTGCCAGCAGCGTCCTCAGGGGTGGCGAGCAGTACTTC. The chain employs TRBV7-2 and TRBJ2-7; D might be TRBD1 (6 bases). Between the trimmed V and J ends, which lost 5 bases and 6 bases, there was a span of 14 bases. CDR1 and CDR2 (germline): SGHTA, FQGNSA. The CDR3 loop spans 13 amino acids.

V and J are TRBV4-3 and TRBJ1-2; D perhaps matches TRBD1 (6 bases). Per the germline V gene, CDR1 is LGHNA and CDR2 is YSLEER. Between the trimmed V and J ends, which lost 5 bases and 7 bases, there was a span of 14 bases. This CDR3 is built from 13 residues. CDR3 coding DNA: TGCGCCAGCAGCTCACAACAGGGAACTGGCTACACCTTC. Amino acid sequence: CASSSQQGTGYTF.

The V and J genes are TRBV5-1 and TRBJ1-2; D possibly corresponds to TRBD1 (5 bases). The CDR3 runs to 13 residues. Germline V gene lookup returns CDR1 SGHRS and CDR2 YFSETQ. V lost 1 base, J lost 8 bases, and 12 bases lay in between. The CDR3 protein is CASSLRDSGGYTF. The CDR3 DNA sequence: TGCGCCAGCAGCTTGCGGGACTCCGGCGGCTACACCTTC.

V and J are TRBV27 and TRBJ2-7; no clear D gene. CDR3 length equals 13 residues. Germline assignment: CDR1 MNHEY and CDR2 SMNVEV (reference sequence). V was shortened by 0 bases and J by 6 bases, with 9 bases between the two germline ends. CDR3 DNA: TGTGCCAGCAGTTTATCGCGGCAGTTCGAGCAGTACTTC. Translating gives CASSLSRQFEQYF.

The chain is built from TRBV19 and TRBJ2-1, with D possibly matching TRBD2 (7 bases). CDR1 is LNHDA, CDR2 SQIVND, per germline (reference sequence). The CDR3 is 16 amino acids. V lost 6 bases and J lost 2, with 17 bases in between. CDR3 region: CASSRLGGAAYNEQFF. In DNA, the CDR3 is TGTGCCAGTAGCCGTTTAGGGGGGGCGGCCTACAATGAGCAGTTCTTC.

This clone appeared a single time. V is TRBV4-1 and J is TRBJ2-2; 8 bases match TRBD1. Germline-derived CDR1 and CDR2 are MGHRA and YSYEKL. With V trimmed by 1 base and J by 4 bases, 11 bases remained unmatched. There are 18 residues in the CDR3. CDR3 amino acids: CASSQGVKDRVGTGELFF. CDR3 nucleotide sequence: TGCGCCAGCAGCCAAGGGGTGAAGGACAGGGTGGGCACCGGGGAGCTGTTTTTT.

The V and J genes are TRBV10-2 and TRBJ2-6, with TRBD1 matching 7 bases. V gave up 5 bases and J gave up 2 bases; unmatched junction bases: 3. CDR1 WSHSY and CDR2 SAAADI come from the germline V gene. CDR3 size: 15 residues. The CDR3 coding sequence is TGCGCCAGCAGTACAGGGGACGCTGGGGCCAACGTCCTGACTTTC. Translating gives CASSTGDAGANVLTF.

The chain uses TRBV7-2 and TRBJ1-1, with no clear D. The length of the CDR3 is 11 residues. V lost 6 bases and J lost 11, with 13 bases in between. Germline assignment: CDR1 SGHTA and CDR2 FQGNSA. CDR3 amino acids: CASRRGTDAFF. CDR3 in DNA: TGTGCCAGCAGACGCGGAACGGACGCTTTCTTT.

There are a few counts of this clone. The rearrangement joins TRBV7-2 to TRBJ2-7; no definite D call. Trimming cost V 2 bases and J 13 bases, with 12 bases left between them. Germline-derived CDR1 and CDR2 are SGHTA and FQGNSA. The CDR3 covers 11 residues. DNA for the CDR3: TGTGCCAGCAGCTTACAATTGAGAACTTACTTC. Translation gives CASSLQLRTYF.

The chain joins TRBV7-9 to TRBJ2-7; 7 nucleotides align to TRBD1. The CDR3 has 12 amino acids. The germline V gene has CDR1 SEHNR and CDR2 FQNEAQ (reference sequence). V dropped 8 bases and J dropped 2; count of bases not matched to a gene: 3. The CDR3 region has the DNA TGTGCCAGCGAGGGACAGACCTACGAGCAGTACTTC. Its protein is CASEGQTYEQYF.

This clone showed up just once. The chain carries TRBV28 and TRBJ1-1; TRBD1 aligns across 9 bases. The CDR3 totals 14 residues. Germline V gene sequence: CDR1 MDHEN, CDR2 SYDVKM. V lost 3 bases to trimming and J lost 5 bases; unmatched junction nucleotides: 4. CDR3 nucleotide sequence: TGTGCCAGCAGTTTGATAGACAGGGGGACTGAAGCTTTCTTT. Amino acid sequence: CASSLIDRGTEAFF.